The rows below give T cell receptor beta chains drawn from one sample of a study of blood T cells in healthy people across ages. TCRdb re-analysed the 5' RACE reads in MiXCR, keeping a single row per CDR3 protein. The table records about 620,000 distinct CDR3 sequences, roughly half of them present only once. The sample was blood. All receptors come from an elderly woman in good health. Both conserved end residues are part of each CDR3. D genes are given only for firm matches. Only some rows state a clone size, as once, few, many or a class for expanded clones.

D gene	V gene	J gene	clone size	CDR3 DNA	CDR3 protein
NA	TRBV20-1	TRBJ2-7	few	TGCAGTGCTAATCTCGGTAACTCCTACAATGAGCAGTACTTC	CSANLGNSYNEQYF
NA	TRBV20-1	TRBJ2-7	few	TGCAGTGCTAGAGATGGCCTAAACCCCTTCTACGAGCAGTACTTC	CSARDGLNPFYEQYF
TRBD1	TRBV7-6	TRBJ1-1	NA	TGTGCCAGCAGCCTTCAACCTATGAGGGACAGTGAAGCTTTCTTT	CASSLQPMRDSEAFF
NA	TRBV6-6	TRBJ1-4	NA	TGTGCCAGCAGTTACACCGTGGTGGGGCGCGGAAATGAAAAACTGTTTTTT	CASSYTVVGRGNEKLFF
TRBD2	TRBV20-1	TRBJ2-7	NA	TGCAGTGCTAGGTCTGGGACGCGGGGGGGAAAGGTGGACGAGCAGTACTTC	CSARSGTRGGKVDEQYF
TRBD1	TRBV12-3/TRBV12-4	TRBJ2-3	NA	TGTGCCAGCAGTTTGACAGGGGTGACAGATACGGAATATTTT	CASSLTGVTDTEYF
NA	TRBV9	TRBJ1-4	many	TGTGCCAGCAGCCTGACGGGGGGCTTGGATGAAAAACTGTTTTTT	CASSLTGGLDEKLFF
NA	TRBV4-1	TRBJ1-5	NA	TGCGCCAGCAGCCAGGAGGGCCCAGGGTACCATCAGCCCCAGCATTTT	CASSQEGPGYHQPQHF
NA	TRBV25-1	TRBJ2-5	NA	TGTGCCAGCAGTGAATCCGCCGTGGCAGGGTACAATGAGCAGTACTTC	CASSESAVAGYNEQYF
NA	TRBV20-1	TRBJ2-5	few	TGCAGTGCGAGTATAGAGACCCAGTACTTC	CSASIETQYF
TRBD2	TRBV4-2	TRBJ2-1	NA	TGTGCCAGCAGCCAAGAGGTAGCTAGCGGGGGGGGGAATGAGCAGTTCTTC	CASSQEVASGGGNEQFF
TRBD2	TRBV27	TRBJ2-1	many	TGTGCCAGCAGTTTATTCCAGGGGGGACTAGCGGGTAACAATGAGCAGTTCTTC	CASSLFQGGLAGNNEQFF
NA	TRBV29-1	TRBJ1-2	NA	TGCAGCGTTGAAGACAGGGGCGCTGGGTATGGCTACACCTTC	CSVEDRGAGYGYTF
NA	TRBV5-1	TRBJ1-1	NA	TGCGCCAGCAGCTTGGCCGGCCCCTACGAGAACACTGAAGCTTTCTTT	CASSLAGPYENTEAFF
NA	TRBV5-6	TRBJ1-2	NA	TGTGCCAGCAGCCTAGGGTCGTTCGGCTATGGCTACACCTTC	CASSLGSFGYGYTF
NA	TRBV20-1	TRBJ2-5	many	TGCAGTGCTAGTTCCAGGGGAGAATACCAAGAGACCCAGTACTTC	CSASSRGEYQETQYF
TRBD2	TRBV10-3	TRBJ2-3	NA	TGTGCCATCACTCTGGCTAGCGGGGGGAAGACAGATACGCAGTATTTT	CAITLASGGKTDTQYF
NA	TRBV4-1	TRBJ2-1	many	TGCGCCAGCAGCCGGCTAAGCTCCTACAATGAGCAGTTCTTC	CASSRLSSYNEQFF
NA	TRBV10-3	TRBJ2-2	few	TGTGCCATCAGTGAGTTGATCTATACGAACACCGGGGAGCTGTTTTTT	CAISELIYTNTGELFF
TRBD1	TRBV20-1	TRBJ2-5	many	TGCAGTGCTAGTTGGGACAGCGGAGAGACCCAGTACTTC	CSASWDSGETQYF
TRBD1	TRBV7-8	TRBJ2-3	NA	TGTGCCAGCAGCACTCTAAAAAGGGGGCGGACTAGCACAGATACGCAGTATTTT	CASSTLKRGRTSTDTQYF
NA	TRBV7-9	TRBJ2-7	NA	TGTGCCAGCAGCTTTTACCGGGGCAGGCACTACGAGCAGTACTTC	CASSFYRGRHYEQYF